Below, 27 T cell receptor beta chains from the same sample are listed, as sequenced in a study of PD-1 blockade in classical Hodgkin lymphoma. All patients experienced relapse after autologous stem cell transplantation, and brentuximab vedotin exposure was variable. Sequencing used immunoSEQ multiplex PCR; TCRdb keeps in-frame clones, though not all of them. The sample has more than 20,000 clones, about 82% seen once. The material sequenced was peripheral blood mononuclear cells (PBMCs), taken before the second cycle of nivolumab. The receptors were sampled from a human donor with classical Hodgkin lymphoma.

This clone was counted between two and nine times. This rearrangement joins TRBV5-1 to TRBJ1-2; D is possibly TRBD1 (5 bases). V shed 5 bases and J shed 2 bases, with 13 bases lying between them. Germline CDR1 reads SGHRS; CDR2 reads YFSETQ. The CDR3 is 14 amino acids. The CDR3 coding sequence is TGCGCCAGCAGAAGGGACGGGGGGAACTATGGCTACACCTTC. Its protein is CASRRDGGNYGYTF. The full variable domain, completed using reference TRBV5-1 and TRBJ1-2, is KAGVTQTPRYLIKTRGQQVTLSCSPISGHRSVSWYQQTPGQGLQFLFEYFSETQRNKGNFPGRFSGRQFSNSRSEMNVSTLELGDSALYLCASRRDGGNYGYTFGSGTRLTVV.

This chain's CDR3 is CASSQDIVVGTQYF. The CDR3 DNA follows: TGCGCCAGCAGCCAAGATATAGTAGTCGGGACCCAGTACTTC. This chain links TRBV4-1 with TRBJ2-5; D gene unclear. V was shortened by 0 bases and J by 7 bases, with 12 bases between the two germline ends. The CDR3 extends over 14 amino acids. Germline-derived CDR1 and CDR2 are MGHRA and YSYEKL.

The chain employs TRBV6-5 and TRBJ1-6; D uncertain. The CDR3 has 13 amino acids. Germline V gene sequence: CDR1 MNHEY, CDR2 SVGAGI. The V gene lost 2 bases and the J gene lost 7 bases, with 6 bases spanning the gap. The CDR3 DNA is TGTGCCAGCAGTTACGCCGAGAATTCACCCCTCCACTTT. This sequence encodes CASSYAENSPLHF.

The chain has TRBV28 and TRBJ2-3; D remains unclear. This CDR3 is 14 amino acids long. Deletions cut 6 bases from V and 2 bases from J, with 12 bases between. Germline V gene data show CDR1 as MDHEN and CDR2 as SYDVKM. The CDR3 nucleotides read TGTGCCAGCAGCCGCGTCGCACTCACAGATACGCAGTATTTT. This encodes CASSRVALTDTQYF.

CDR3 nucleotides: TGTGCCAGCAGCTTGGTAGCCACGGGGATGGGACCGCGGTACAATGAGCAGTTCTTC. Amino acid sequence: CASSLVATGMGPRYNEQFF. The chain uses TRBV5-6 and TRBJ2-1; possibly TRBD1 or TRBD2 for D (5 bases each). The length of the CDR3 is 19 residues. Germline CDR1 is SGHDT and CDR2 is YYEEEE. Trimming removed 0 bases at V and 4 bases at J, with 23 bases between.

A note on this clone: Germline is not matched at one junction end, which may reflect a read error. The rearrangement uses TRBV20-1 and TRBJ1-1; D call uncertain. This CDR3 spans 10 amino acids. Germline V lookup: CDR1 DFQATT, CDR2 SNEGSKA (reference sequence). CDR3 in DNA: TGCAGTGCTAGAGACCCCGGCCATTCCTTT. Encoded protein: CSARDPGHSF.

This sequence joins TRBV30 and TRBJ1-6, with 7 bases that match TRBD1. Germline V gene data show CDR1 as GTSNPN and CDR2 as SVGIG (reference sequence). J gave up 0 bases and V 2 bases, and 16 bases lay outside the gene matches. This CDR3 has 20 amino acids. In DNA, the CDR3 is TGTGCCTGGAGTCCAGGGGGATTAAGACTGAAAAGCTCCTATAATTCACCCCTCCACTTT. This sequence encodes CAWSPGGLRLKSSYNSPLHF.

J is TRBJ1-4 and V is TRBV7-2; D is perhaps TRBD1 (5 bases). Looked up from germline, CDR1 is SGHTA and CDR2 is FQGNSA. V was shortened by 1 base and J by 7 bases, with 13 bases between the two germline ends. The CDR3 length is 15 residues. DNA for the CDR3: TGTGCCAGCAGCTTAGGCAGGGTTGGTGGTGAAAAACTGTTTTTT. Its translation is CASSLGRVGGEKLFF. Combining the CDR3 with reference TRBV7-2 and TRBJ1-4 gives the whole variable domain GAGVSQSPSNKVTEKGKDVELRCDPISGHTALYWYRQSLGQGLEFLIYFQGNSAPDKSGLPSDRFSAERTGGSVSTLTIQRTQQEDSAVYLCASSLGRVGGEKLFFGSGTQLSVL.

The rearrangement joins TRBV27 to TRBJ2-1; 9 bases map to TRBD2. CDR3 length equals 15 residues. Germline V lookup: CDR1 MNHEY, CDR2 SMNVEV (reference sequence). V shed 2 bases and J 3 bases; nucleotides not matched to a gene: 2. CDR3 loop: CASSLLAGNYNEQFF. The CDR3 DNA follows: TGTGCCAGCAGTTTACTAGCGGGGAACTACAATGAGCAGTTCTTC.

This chain links TRBV5-6 with TRBJ1-2; possibly TRBD1 for D (5 bases). The ends were cut back, 4 bases at V and 4 bases at J, with 11 bases in the middle. CDR3 length equals 13 residues. Germline loops: CDR1 SGHDT, CDR2 YYEEEE. Here the CDR3 DNA reads TGTGCCAGCAGCCCCGCGGGGGTCTATGGCTACACCTTC. Amino acid sequence: CASSPAGVYGYTF.

This chain joins TRBV30 and TRBJ1-4; D unclear. Trimming shortened V by 5 bases and J by 0 bases, and 7 bases separated the two germline ends. This CDR3 contains 13 residues. CDR1 GTSNPN and CDR2 SVGIG come from the germline V gene (reference sequence). The CDR3 reads CAWGDPTNEKLFF. CDR3 bases: TGTGCCTGGGGAGATCCAACTAATGAAAAACTGTTTTTT.

The chain uses TRBV6-5 and TRBJ1-2; unclear D gene. The CDR3 totals 14 residues. V lost 2 bases and J 8 bases, leaving 15 bases between the germline ends. Germline V gives CDR1 MNHEY, CDR2 SVGAGI. The DNA for the CDR3 is TGTGCCAGCAGTTACGGAGAAAGTCGAGCCGGCTACACCTTC. Protein: CASSYGESRAGYTF.

The V and J genes are TRBV27 and TRBJ2-5, with 7 positions matching TRBD1. The J segment lost 2 bases and the V segment lost 5 bases, leaving 11 bases of the junction unmatched. Germline V CDR1 and CDR2: MNHEY, SMNVEV (reference sequence). CDR3 size: 16 residues. CDR3 DNA: TGTGCCAGCAGTCCGAGTGGACAGGTCTATCAAGAGACCCAGTACTTC. It translates to CASSPSGQVYQETQYF.

Note on this clone: The junction departs from the called germline gene at one end, perhaps through a read error. The rearrangement uses TRBV7-7 and TRBJ2-2, with a possible D match to TRBD1 (6 bases). Germline V gene sequence: CDR1 SSHAT, CDR2 FNYEAQ (reference sequence). This CDR3 has 13 residues. The CDR3 nucleotides read TGTGCTAGCAGCTCAGGGGTCACCGGGGAGCTGTTTTTT. Translation gives CASSSGVTGELFF.

V gene TRBV27 combines with J gene TRBJ1-6; no firm D call. The V end lost 8 bases, the J end lost 6 bases, and 20 bases lay between the germline ends. The CDR3 contains 16 residues. The germline V gene encodes CDR1 MNHEY and CDR2 SMNVEV (reference sequence). CDR3 amino acids: CASRNSKTGPNSPLHF. The DNA of the CDR3 is TGTGCCAGCCGGAATTCAAAGACGGGCCCTAATTCACCCCTCCACTTT.

This chain joins TRBV4-2 and TRBJ1-6; a weak D match, TRBD1 (6 bases). The V gene's germline CDR1 is LGHNA and CDR2 YNFKEQ. CDR3 size: 15 residues. V lost 1 base to trimming and J lost 8 bases, with 12 bases between them. CDR3 DNA: TGTGCCAGCAGCCAAGGGCCGGACAGAGATTCACCCCTCCACTTT. It encodes CASSQGPDRDSPLHF.

The V and J genes are TRBV6-6 and TRBJ1-3; D call uncertain. Germline assignment: CDR1 MNHNY and CDR2 SVGAGI (reference sequence). The CDR3 consists of 14 residues. V lost 0 bases, J lost 0 bases, and 3 bases lay in between. The CDR3 bases are TGTGCCAGCAGTTACTCCCACTCTGGAAACACCATATATTTT. This codes for CASSYSHSGNTIYF.

The V call is TRBV5-4, the J call TRBJ2-5, with no clear D. The V gene's germline CDR1 is SGHNT and CDR2 YYREEE (reference sequence). V lost 0 bases and J lost 2, with 5 bases in between. CDR3 length: 13 residues. The CDR3 loop is CASSLGQQETQYF. In DNA form, the CDR3 reads TGTGCCAGCAGCTTGGGACAACAAGAGACCCAGTACTTC.

This chain connects TRBV5-1 to TRBJ1-4, with D hard to call. The CDR3 spans 14 residues. Germline V gene lookup returns CDR1 SGHRS and CDR2 YFSETQ. V lost 0 bases and J 4 bases, leaving 7 bases between the germline ends. DNA of the CDR3: TGCGCCAGCAGCTTGGAAGGTTTTAATGAAAAACTGTTTTTT. It is translated as CASSLEGFNEKLFF. The full variable domain, rest sourced from reference TRBV5-1 and TRBJ1-4, is KAGVTQTPRYLIKTRGQQVTLSCSPISGHRSVSWYQQTPGQGLQFLFEYFSETQRNKGNFPGRFSGRQFSNSRSEMNVSTLELGDSALYLCASSLEGFNEKLFFGSGTQLSVL.

This clone was counted a single time. This rearrangement joins TRBV28 to TRBJ1-5; no firm D call. In germline, CDR1 is MDHEN, CDR2 SYDVKM. The CDR3 contains 12 residues. The ends were cut back, 4 bases at V and 4 bases at J, with 5 bases in the middle. The CDR3 nucleotides read TGTGCCAGCAGTTGGGGTAATCAGCCCCAGCATTTT. Its protein product is CASSWGNQPQHF.

This clone turned up a few times. The chain is built from TRBV6-4 and TRBJ1-6; the D gene is possibly TRBD1 (6 bases). The germline CDR1 and CDR2 sequences are MRHNA and SNTAGT. CDR3 length: 13 residues. The ends were cut back, 4 bases at V and 7 bases at J, with 8 bases in the middle. The CDR3 reads CASSGQANSPLHF. CDR3 nucleotides: TGTGCCAGCAGTGGACAGGCAAATTCACCCCTCCACTTT.

This chain connects TRBV4-1 to TRBJ1-2; D is unresolved. Trimming left V 0 bases short and J 14 bases short, with 13 bases between. This CDR3 is built from 12 residues. The V gene's germline CDR1 is MGHRA and CDR2 YSYEKL. The CDR3, as DNA: TGCGCCAGCAGCCAAGATAGCGTCGGGAGGACCTTC. Its translation is CASSQDSVGRTF.

This chain connects TRBV4-3 to TRBJ2-7; the match to TRBD2 covers 8 bases. J lost 0 bases, V lost 4 bases, and 5 bases had no gene match. Germline V CDR1 and CDR2: LGHNA, YSLEER. This CDR3 is built from 15 residues. The CDR3 reads CASSRAAGGSYEQYF. The CDR3 region has the DNA TGCGCCAGCAGCCGGGCCGCGGGGGGCTCCTACGAGCAGTACTTC.

The V call is TRBV19, the J call TRBJ1-6; a possible D gene is TRBD1 (5 bases). The CDR3 has 14 amino acids. From germline, CDR1 is LNHDA and CDR2 SQIVND (reference sequence). V lost 3 bases and J 10 bases, leaving 13 bases between the germline ends. The CDR3 DNA reads as TGTGCCAGTAGTATTGAAGACAGTCCATCACCCCTCCACTTT. Its protein is CASSIEDSPSPLHF.

This chain uses TRBV5-6 with TRBJ1-4, with 10 bases that match TRBD1. The V gene end was trimmed by 3 bases and the J gene end by 10 bases; junction bases not matched to a gene: 12. The CDR3 is 16 amino acids. The V gene's germline CDR1 is SGHDT and CDR2 YYEEEE. The CDR3 protein is CASSWAGQGGLGKLFF. Here the CDR3 DNA reads TGTGCCAGCAGCTGGGCAGGACAGGGGGGATTAGGAAAACTGTTTTTT.

The chain is built from TRBV27 and TRBJ2-1; 7 bases map to TRBD1. The V gene end was trimmed by 4 bases and the J gene end by 4 bases; junction bases not matched to a gene: 1. Germline V gives CDR1 MNHEY, CDR2 SMNVEV (reference sequence). The length of the CDR3 is 13 residues. The CDR3 here is CASSSGQYNEQFF. In nucleotides, the CDR3 is TGTGCCAGCAGTTCGGGACAGTACAATGAGCAGTTCTTC.

The rearrangement links TRBV2 to TRBJ2-5; tentatively, D is TRBD1 (6 bases). This CDR3 comprises 16 residues. Trimming took 2 bases from V and 3 from J, leaving 16 bases between them. Germline V CDR1 and CDR2: SNHLY, FYNNEI. The CDR3 DNA sequence: TGTGCCAGCAGTGAATGGTTGTACGGACAGAAAGAGACCCAGTACTTC. It is translated as CASSEWLYGQKETQYF. The full variable domain, completed using reference TRBV2 and TRBJ2-5, is EPEVTQTPSHQVTQMGQEVILRCVPISNHLYFYWYRQILGQKVEFLVSFYNNEISEKSEIFDDQFSVERPDGSNFTLKIRSTKLEDSAMYFCASSEWLYGQKETQYFGPGTRLLVL.